Listed below are T cell receptor beta chains from one sample, sequenced in a study of T-cell reconstitution after alpha-beta-depleted transplantation in children. Each CDR3 protein is one row after TCRdb ran MiXCR on the PCR reads. The top ten hold roughly 31% of the sample, which has around 960,000 distinct CDR3 sequences, about 31% seen once. The material sequenced was PBMCs, mostly from graft donor cells, taken 360 days after TCRalphabeta/CD19-depleted stem cell transplant. These receptor sequences come from a boy under two years old who had a stem cell transplant for SCID, so the T cells may come from the graft donor. Both conserved end residues are part of each CDR3. Each record gives: J gene, V gene, CDR3 protein.

TRBJ2-3 | TRBV7-2 | CASRGGRRPTDTQYF
TRBJ1-4 | TRBV18 | CASSPGKKLFF
TRBJ2-1 | TRBV29-1 | CSVEVDSGANEQFF
TRBJ2-7 | TRBV5-1 | CASRTLGGKNEQYF
TRBJ2-5 | TRBV6-5 | CASSYGQGLGKTQYF
TRBJ2-5 | TRBV5-1 | CASSSYRGSEETQYF
TRBJ1-2 | TRBV5-6 | CASSLPQENYGYTF
TRBJ2-3 | TRBV20-1 | CSASEAGFTDTQYF
TRBJ2-7 | TRBV5-1 | CASADRVGYEQYF
TRBJ2-1 | TRBV4-2 | CASTGANNEQFF
TRBJ1-5 | TRBV12-3/TRBV12-4 | CASSSDRPYQPQHF
TRBJ2-6 | TRBV20-1 | CSAGSGANVLTF
TRBJ1-2 | TRBV5-4 | CASSPDWTGDGYTF
TRBJ2-6 | TRBV7-2 | CASSLAKGQGTGANVLTF
TRBJ2-5 | TRBV12-3/TRBV12-4 | CASSLALGGQETQYF
TRBJ1-1 | TRBV6-1 | CASSDRGGGDTEAFF
TRBJ2-5 | TRBV27 | CASLRQGADETQYF
TRBJ2-1 | TRBV15 | CATSGLIQGDYNEQFF
TRBJ2-1 | TRBV12-3/TRBV12-4 | CASSWGLAGGRLFF
TRBJ2-5 | TRBV5-1 | CASSLGGAASQETQYF
TRBJ1-3 | TRBV5-1 | CASSFGGRGNTIYF
TRBJ2-1 | TRBV12-3/TRBV12-4 | CASSLWGFHNEQFF
TRBJ2-7 | TRBV5-1 | CASSLIPTVTYEQYF
TRBJ1-1 | TRBV7-9 | CASSRLWGTTEAFF
TRBJ2-1 | TRBV10-2 | CASSERGSYNEQFF
TRBJ1-6 | TRBV10-3 | CAIQGQSNSPLHF
TRBJ2-1 | TRBV12-3/TRBV12-4 | CASTPPGLGDEEQFF
TRBJ2-7 | TRBV25-1 | CASSELGTGIEQYF
TRBJ2-5 | TRBV12-3/TRBV12-4 | CASSFPGGPRETQYF
TRBJ1-5 | TRBV3-1 | CASSQGPLNQPQHF
TRBJ2-7 | TRBV12-5 | CASGLADRDQTYEQYF
TRBJ2-7 | TRBV5-1 | CASSLVASPVAYEQYF
TRBJ2-2 | TRBV15 | CATSSQGAWSPGELFF
TRBJ2-3 | TRBV9 | CASSPRAGGLITDTQYF
TRBJ2-5 | TRBV3-1 | CASSHFGRQETQYF
TRBJ2-2 | TRBV6-2/TRBV6-3 | CAARGTSRVGELFF
TRBJ1-6 | TRBV6-1 | CASSEGHYNSPLHF
TRBJ2-5 | TRBV28 | CASSFGGLLQETQYF
TRBJ1-2 | TRBV20-1 | CSASDPGNYGYTF
TRBJ2-7 | TRBV29-1 | CSETDRGDYEQYF
TRBJ2-5 | TRBV25-1 | CASSGWGPQETQYF
TRBJ2-3 | TRBV5-1 | CASSLNPQGTDTQYF
TRBJ2-3 | TRBV11-2 | CASSLKSSTDTQYF
TRBJ2-1 | TRBV5-1 | CASSLTGGALGNEQFF
TRBJ1-1 | TRBV7-9 | CASSHRDSNEAFF
TRBJ2-5 | TRBV20-1 | CSASLKTPVLLPLQETQYF
TRBJ2-7 | TRBV6-2/TRBV6-3 | CASSGRTGRKEDAYEQYF
TRBJ2-3 | TRBV7-2 | CASSLDLRGGVNTQYF
TRBJ2-1 | TRBV19 | CASSIVRGSYNEQFF
TRBJ2-2 | TRBV6-5 | CASSYGAGGNTGELFF
TRBJ2-2 | TRBV5-1 | CASSLPGPDTGELFF
TRBJ2-3 | TRBV9 | CASSAWGVGTDTQYF
TRBJ1-4 | TRBV20-1 | CSARGGQGNEKLFF
TRBJ1-1 | TRBV7-9 | CASSLGTGKNTEAFF
TRBJ2-7 | TRBV20-1 | CSVNRVAGGQSSYEQYF